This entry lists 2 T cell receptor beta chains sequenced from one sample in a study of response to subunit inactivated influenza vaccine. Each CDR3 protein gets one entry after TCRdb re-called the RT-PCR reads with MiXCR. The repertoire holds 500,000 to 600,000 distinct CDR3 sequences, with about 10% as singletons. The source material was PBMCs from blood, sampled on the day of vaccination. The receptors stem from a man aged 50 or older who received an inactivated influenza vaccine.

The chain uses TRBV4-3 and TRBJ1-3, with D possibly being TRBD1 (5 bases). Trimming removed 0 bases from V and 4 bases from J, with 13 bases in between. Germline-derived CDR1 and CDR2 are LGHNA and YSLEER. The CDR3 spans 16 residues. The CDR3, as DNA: TGCGCCAGCAGCCAAGATTTATCAGGGTCGGGAAACACCATATATTTT. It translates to CASSQDLSGSGNTIYF.

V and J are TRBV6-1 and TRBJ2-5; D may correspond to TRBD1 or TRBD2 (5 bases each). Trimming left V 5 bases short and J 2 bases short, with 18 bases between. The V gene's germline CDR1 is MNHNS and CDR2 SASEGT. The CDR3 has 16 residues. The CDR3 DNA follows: TGTGCCAGCAGTCTAATGGGGGATAGCTCGCAAGAGACCCAGTACTTC. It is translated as CASSLMGDSSQETQYF.